This T cell receptor (beta chain) was sequenced in a study of OX40 agonist ivuxolimab in advanced cancers. Study summary: Patients receiving dose escalation had hepatocellular carcinoma, melanoma, renal cell or head and neck cancer. Three patients responded partially, comprising one with hepatocellular carcinoma and two with cutaneous melanoma. Study findings and constraints: Expanded peripheral T cells had an undetermined antigen specificity.

The germline V gene encodes CDR1 SGHTA and CDR2 FQGNSA. The CDR3 length is 15 residues. V shed 1 base and J shed 0 bases, with 4 bases lying between them. Regarding this clone: As yet, its antigen is unknown.

Clones were sequenced by immunoSEQ multiplex PCR, and TCRdb holds only the in-frame ones, with some missing. Of about 68,000 clones in the sample, 86% were seen once. This TCR was recovered from an adult with an advanced solid tumor such as melanoma, head and neck, liver or kidney cancer. V usage is TRBV7-2 and J usage is TRBJ2-6; unclear D gene. Material: CD4+ or CD8+ T cells sorted from blood, obtained in a trial of the OX40 agonist ivuxolimab. CDR3 coding DNA: TGTGCCAGCAGCTTAGTCGCCTCTGGGGCCAACGTCCTGACTTTC. This encodes CASSLVASGANVLTF.